This entry concerns a single T cell receptor (beta chain). Antigen: not known. These data belong to a study of cytomegalovirus exposure and HLA in healthy donors. Primers: 60 Vbeta forward and 13 Jbeta reverse. Assay used: immunoSEQ multiplex PCR; TCRdb lists only in-frame clones, some missing. The sample carries around 190,000 clones, around 87% recorded once. The CDR3 covers 16 residues. CDR1 is MGHDK, CDR2 SYGVNS, per germline. V dropped 4 bases and J dropped 6; count of bases not matched to a gene: 9. General study points: Sequencing artifact likely explains a cluster of highly shared sequence variants. Confirmation was obtained in vitro that a few CMV-associated chains are specific for CMV antigens.

The sample consisted of PBMCs. This chain joins TRBV25-1 and TRBJ2-1; TRBD2 matches 10 bases. This receptor was identified in a woman between 18 and 29 years old in good health and CMV-seronegative. The CDR3 region has the DNA TGTGCCAGCAGTGCCCCCAGCGGGAGGGGATTCAATGAGCAGTTCTTC. As protein: CASSAPSGRGFNEQFF.